Below are 20 T cell receptor beta chains sequenced from a single sample in a study of blood T cell repertoires in COVID-19. Some clones are missing from TCRdb's copy, which holds only in-frame ones; the method was immunoSEQ multiplex PCR. The table lists tens of thousands of clones, around 90% of them singletons. The sequenced sample was peripheral blood. The receptors stem from a man in his forties or fifties with acute or convalescent COVID-19.

V usage is TRBV2 and J usage is TRBJ1-4, with a possible D match to TRBD1 (5 bases). CDR1 and CDR2 (germline): SNHLY, FYNNEI. This CDR3 is built from 14 residues. The germline V and J ends were trimmed by 7 bases and 2 bases, with 11 bases remaining between them. The CDR3 DNA reads as TGTGCCAGCAACACAGGAGGGACTAATGAAAAACTGTTTTTT. Its translation: CASNTGGTNEKLFF.

This sequence joins TRBV5-1 and TRBJ1-2, with D unclear. The V and J ends lost 7 bases and 1 base respectively, with 11 bases between them. The germline gives CDR1 SGHRS, CDR2 YFSETQ. This CDR3 comprises 13 residues. Here the CDR3 reads CASALGINYGYTF. CDR3 DNA sequence: TGCGCCAGCGCTCTCGGGATTAACTATGGCTACACCTTC. Full variable domain (missing parts from reference TRBV5-1 and TRBJ1-2): KAGVTQTPRYLIKTRGQQVTLSCSPISGHRSVSWYQQTPGQGLQFLFEYFSETQRNKGNFPGRFSGRQFSNSRSEMNVSTLELGDSALYLCASALGINYGYTFGSGTRLTVV.

The V and J genes are TRBV5-1 and TRBJ2-5, with 14 nucleotides matching TRBD2. From germline, CDR1 is SGHRS and CDR2 YFSETQ. V trimming: 4 bases; J trimming: 4 bases; junction bases outside the gene matches: 12. The CDR3 runs 18 residues. The CDR3 reads CASSVTGTSGGVGETQYF. The CDR3 nucleotides are TGCGCCAGCAGCGTCACCGGGACTAGCGGGGGCGTGGGAGAGACCCAGTACTTC.

The rearrangement links TRBV5-1 to TRBJ2-1; 8 bases line up with TRBD1. CDR3 length: 15 residues. Trimming cost V 6 bases and J 7 bases; bases outside gene matches: 12. Per germline, CDR1 SGHRS and CDR2 YFSETQ. CDR3 amino acids: CASMPTGGNWNEQFF. CDR3 DNA sequence: TGCGCCAGCATGCCCACAGGGGGAAATTGGAATGAGCAGTTCTTC. The full variable domain, completed using reference TRBV5-1 and TRBJ2-1, is KAGVTQTPRYLIKTRGQQVTLSCSPISGHRSVSWYQQTPGQGLQFLFEYFSETQRNKGNFPGRFSGRQFSNSRSEMNVSTLELGDSALYLCASMPTGGNWNEQFFGPGTRLTVL.

V and J are TRBV12-3 or TRBV12-4 and TRBJ2-6; D is undetermined. This CDR3 is built from 13 residues. The V and J ends lost 3 bases and 3 bases respectively, with 3 bases between them. In DNA, the CDR3 is TGTGCCAGCAGTTTTATTGGGGCCAACGTCCTGACTTTC. Residues: CASSFIGANVLTF.

The CDR3 sequence: CASSGGYNEQFF. In DNA form, the CDR3 reads TGTGCCAGCAGTGGCGGTTACAATGAGCAGTTCTTC. This chain joins TRBV25-1 and TRBJ2-1, with no clear D. Germline CDR1 MGHDK, CDR2 SYGVNS. This CDR3 spans 12 amino acids. Trimming cost V 4 bases and J 4 bases, with 5 bases left between them.

The V call is TRBV19, the J call TRBJ1-5; maybe TRBD1 (5 bases). V lost 7 bases and J lost 10, with 26 bases in between. Germline assignment: CDR1 LNHDA and CDR2 SQIVND (reference sequence). The CDR3 has 16 amino acids. CDR3 sequence reads: CASMTGTNVPHEPQHF. The CDR3 DNA reads TGTGCCAGTATGACCGGGACTAATGTCCCTCATGAACCCCAGCATTTT.

The chain uses TRBV7-9 and TRBJ1-4; no definite D call. This CDR3 contains 17 residues. V lost 1 base and J lost 7, with 19 bases in between. Germline CDR1 reads SEHNR; CDR2 reads FQNEAQ (reference sequence). CDR3 protein: CASSLGGFGRGGEKLFF. The CDR3 bases are TGTGCCAGCAGCTTAGGAGGGTTCGGACGTGGAGGTGAAAAACTGTTTTTT.

This sequence joins TRBV7-8 and TRBJ1-1; 7 nucleotides align to TRBD1. V dropped 1 base and J dropped 8; count of bases not matched to a gene: 4. CDR3 size: 13 residues. Germline V lookup: CDR1 SGHVS, CDR2 FQNEAQ. In nucleotides, the CDR3 is TGTGCCAGCAGCTTAGGCCGGGACAGAGAAGCTTTCTTT. This gives the protein CASSLGRDREAFF.

The V call is TRBV2, the J call TRBJ2-3; 10 nucleotides agree with TRBD2. The CDR3 has 14 amino acids. After removal of 11 bases from V and 1 base from J, the junction contained 6 bases not matched to a gene. Germline V gene data show CDR1 as SNHLY and CDR2 as FYNNEI. This CDR3 is CAGGTSGGTDTQYF. In DNA, the CDR3 is TGTGCCGGGGGCACTAGCGGGGGCACAGATACGCAGTATTTT.

The V call is TRBV6-4, the J call TRBJ1-5, with 9 bases fitting TRBD1. Trimming at V came to 3 bases and at J to 3 bases, leaving 3 bases not matched to a gene. This CDR3 contains 15 residues. Germline assignment: CDR1 MRHNA and CDR2 SNTAGT. CDR3 sequence (DNA): TGTGCCAGCAGTGAGTCACAGGGGGCCAATCAGCCCCAGCATTTT. Translated: CASSESQGANQPQHF.

J is TRBJ1-5 and V is TRBV15; a possible D gene is TRBD1 (5 bases). V was cut by 5 bases and J by 3 bases, with 20 bases left in between. Germline-derived CDR1 and CDR2 are LNHNV and YYDKDF (reference sequence). This CDR3 region has 17 residues. The CDR3 spells CATSRPTTGPLNQPQHF. The CDR3 region has the DNA TGTGCCACCAGCCGACCGACCACAGGCCCTCTCAATCAGCCCCAGCATTTT.

CDR3: CASSPQLADEQFF. The CDR3, as DNA: TGTGCCAGTAGTCCTCAACTAGCGGATGAGCAGTTCTTC. V gene TRBV19 combines with J gene TRBJ2-1; 8 nucleotides line up with TRBD2. V shed 5 bases and J 8 bases; nucleotides not matched to a gene: 5. The germline gives CDR1 LNHDA, CDR2 SQIVND (reference sequence). The CDR3 totals 13 residues.

The genes are TRBV5-6 and TRBJ2-5; D is undetermined. The CDR3 length is 14 residues. V was trimmed by 2 bases and J by 1 base, leaving 9 bases between them. Germline V gene sequence: CDR1 SGHDT, CDR2 YYEEEE. The CDR3 sequence is CASSFGLPQETQYF. The CDR3 bases are TGTGCCAGCAGCTTTGGGCTACCCCAAGAGACCCAGTACTTC.

The chain employs TRBV6-4 and TRBJ2-1, with a possible D match to TRBD2 (6 bases). V shed 4 bases and J shed 2 bases, with 18 bases lying between them. This CDR3 is built from 17 residues. Germline lookup yields CDR1 MRHNA and CDR2 SNTAGT. The CDR3 DNA is TGTGCCAGCAGTGGCCCCGTTTGGGGAGGACCCTACAATGAGCAGTTCTTC. Translated, it gives CASSGPVWGGPYNEQFF.

The chain joins TRBV7-8 to TRBJ2-1; 10 bases are shared with TRBD2. This CDR3 is built from 16 residues. Germline-derived CDR1 and CDR2 are SGHVS and FQNEAQ. The V gene end was trimmed by 7 bases and the J gene end by 6 bases; junction bases not matched to a gene: 12. CDR3 amino acids: CASTAFLAGEGNEQFF. CDR3 sequence (DNA): TGTGCCAGCACTGCCTTTCTAGCGGGAGAGGGCAATGAGCAGTTCTTC.

The V and J genes are TRBV6-2 or TRBV6-3 and TRBJ2-3; D may be TRBD1 (5 bases). Looked up from germline, CDR1 is MNHEY and CDR2 is SVGEGT. With 4 bases removed from V and 1 base from J, the gap between germline ends came to 12 bases. CDR3 length: 15 amino acids. The CDR3 sequence: CASSSYRTRTDTQYF. CDR3 bases: TGTGCCAGCAGTTCGTACAGGACCCGCACAGATACGCAGTATTTT.

This chain connects TRBV3-1 (or the pseudogene TRBV3-2) to TRBJ1-3; no reliable D call. Per the germline V gene, CDR1 is LGHDT and CDR2 is YNNKEL (reference sequence). This CDR3 spans 14 amino acids. The V gene lost 4 bases and the J gene lost 2 bases, with 9 bases spanning the gap. CDR3 DNA sequence: TGTGCCAGCAGCCTCCGTGGGCCTGGAAACACCATATATTTT. This gives the protein CASSLRGPGNTIYF.

This chain joins TRBV5-5 and TRBJ1-1; perhaps TRBD1 as D (5 bases). V was clipped by 3 bases and J by 1 base, with 10 bases between them. CDR3 length: 14 amino acids. From germline, CDR1 is SGHKS and CDR2 YYEKEE (reference sequence). CDR3 region: CASSSLGQNTEAFF. CDR3 DNA sequence: TGTGCCAGCAGCTCCTTGGGGCAGAACACTGAAGCTTTCTTT. The whole variable domain, filled in from reference TRBV5-5 and TRBJ1-1, reads DAGVTQSPTHLIKTRGQQVTLRCSPISGHKSVSWYQQVLGQGPQFIFQYYEKEERGRGNFPDRFSARQFPNYSSELNVNALLLGDSALYLCASSSLGQNTEAFFGQGTRLTVV.

The rearrangement links TRBV20-1 to TRBJ1-4; the D is unclear. Germline V gene data show CDR1 as DFQATT and CDR2 as SNEGSKA (reference sequence). V was clipped by 3 bases and J by 2 bases, with 10 bases between them. The CDR3 totals 14 residues. The CDR3 coding sequence is TGCAGTGCTAGTTATCTTAGCACTAATGAAAAACTGTTTTTT. Its translation is CSASYLSTNEKLFF.